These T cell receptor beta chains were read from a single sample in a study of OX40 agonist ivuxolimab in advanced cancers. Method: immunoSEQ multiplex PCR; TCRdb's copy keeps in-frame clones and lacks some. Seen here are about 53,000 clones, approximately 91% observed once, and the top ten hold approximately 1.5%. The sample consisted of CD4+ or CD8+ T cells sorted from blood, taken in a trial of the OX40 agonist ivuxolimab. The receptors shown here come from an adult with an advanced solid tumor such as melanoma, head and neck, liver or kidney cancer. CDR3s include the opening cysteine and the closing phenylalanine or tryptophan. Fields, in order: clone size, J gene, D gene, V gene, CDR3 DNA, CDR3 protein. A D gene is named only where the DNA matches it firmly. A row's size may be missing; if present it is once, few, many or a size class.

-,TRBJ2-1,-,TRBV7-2,TGTGCCAGCAGCTTACGGCAGCCAGACCGCTCCTACAATGAGCAGTTCTTC,CASSLRQPDRSYNEQFF
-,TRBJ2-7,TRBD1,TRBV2,TGTGCCAGCAGTGAATACAGGGGCGAGCAGTACTTC,CASSEYRGEQYF
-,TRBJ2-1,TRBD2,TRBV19,TGTGCCAGTAGTACCAGCGGGGTGAGCTCCTACAATGAGCAGTTCTTC,CASSTSGVSSYNEQFF
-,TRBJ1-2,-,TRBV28,TGTGCCGCGGGGGGAGCATCGATGGAAGGCTATGGCTACACCTTC,CAAGGASMEGYGYTF
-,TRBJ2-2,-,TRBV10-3,TGTGCCACCCTCCGACAGGCGAACACCGGGGAGCTGTTTTTT,CATLRQANTGELFF
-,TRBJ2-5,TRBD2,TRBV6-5,TGTGCCAGCAGGCCCGGGGGGGCCGAAGAGACCCAGTACTTC,CASRPGGAEETQYF
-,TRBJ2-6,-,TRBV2,TGTGCCAGCATGAGGGCGCTGCTCTCTGGGGCCAACGTCCTGACTTTC,CASMRALLSGANVLTF
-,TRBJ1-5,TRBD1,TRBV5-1,TGCGCCAGCAGCTTGGTAGAGACAGGGGATGAGGGAAATCAGCCCCAGCATTTT,CASSLVETGDEGNQPQHF
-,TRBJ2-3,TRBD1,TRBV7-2,TGTGCCAGCAGCCCGAGACGTGGGACAGGGGGAACAGATACGCAGTATTTT,CASSPRRGTGGTDTQYF
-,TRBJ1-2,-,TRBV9,TGTGCCAGCAGCTCACAAGGCTCTAATAACTATGGCTACACCTTC,CASSSQGSNNYGYTF
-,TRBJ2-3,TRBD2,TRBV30,TGTGCCTGGAGTGTCGGGGGGGGCTCAGATACGCAGTATTTT,CAWSVGGGSDTQYF
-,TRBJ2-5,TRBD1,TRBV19,TGTGCCAGTAGAAGAGGGGACAGTACTGATACCCAGTACTTC,CASRRGDSTDTQYF
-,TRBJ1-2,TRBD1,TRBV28,TGTGCCAGCAGTTCGGGACAGGGATATGGCTACACCTTC,CASSSGQGYGYTF
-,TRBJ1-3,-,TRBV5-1,TGCGCCAGCAGGAATCACACCATATATTTT,CASRNHTIYF
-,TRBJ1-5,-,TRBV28,TGTGCCAGCAGTTTAGTCAGGTCGGATCAGCCCCAGCATTTT,CASSLVRSDQPQHF
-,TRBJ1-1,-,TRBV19,TGTGCCAGTCGAGGGAACACCGAAGCTTTCTTT,CASRGNTEAFF
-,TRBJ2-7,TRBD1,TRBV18,TGTGCCAGCTCAGCTGGGACAGGGGACGAGCAGTACTTC,CASSAGTGDEQYF
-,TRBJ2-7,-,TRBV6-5,TGTGCCAGCAGTTACTCGTTCTCAGGCAATTACGAGCAGTACTTC,CASSYSFSGNYEQYF
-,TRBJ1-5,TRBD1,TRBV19,TGTGCCAGTAGTGGGACAGGGGGCAATCAGCCCCAGCATTTT,CASSGTGGNQPQHF
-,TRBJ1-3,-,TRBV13,TGTGCCAGCAGCTTATCGGGGCTCTCTGGAAACACCATATATTTT,CASSLSGLSGNTIYF
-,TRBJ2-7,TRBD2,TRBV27,TGTGCCAGCAGTTTATCAAGACTAGCGGGAGACGAGCAGTACTTC,CASSLSRLAGDEQYF
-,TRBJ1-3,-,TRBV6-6,TGTGCCAGTTTTAGGGGGATCGGTGGAAACACCATATATTTT,CASFRGIGGNTIYF
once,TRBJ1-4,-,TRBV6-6,TGTGCCAGCAGAATGACCGCAACTAATGAAAAACTGTTTTTT,CASRMTATNEKLFF
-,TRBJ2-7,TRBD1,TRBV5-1,TGCGCCAGCAGCCTGGGACAGGGAAGGGGGTCCCCGATCTACGAGCAGTACTTC,CASSLGQGRGSPIYEQYF
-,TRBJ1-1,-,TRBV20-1,TGCAGTTTAGAGGTCGCTGAAGCTTTCTTT,CSLEVAEAFF
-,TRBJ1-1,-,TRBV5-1,TGCGCCAGCAGCTTGATGACCTGGGACACTGAAGCTTTCTTT,CASSLMTWDTEAFF
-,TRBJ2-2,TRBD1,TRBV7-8,TGTGCCAGCAGCCTAGTGGACAGGGGGTCCGGGGAGCTGTTTTTT,CASSLVDRGSGELFF
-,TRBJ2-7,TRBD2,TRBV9,TGTGCCAGCAGTAGCGGGTCCAGCTCCTACGAGCAGTACTTC,CASSSGSSSYEQYF
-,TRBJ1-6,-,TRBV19,TGTGCCAGCCGCCTCGGCGGGGGTAACTATAATTCACCCCTCCACTTT,CASRLGGGNYNSPLHF
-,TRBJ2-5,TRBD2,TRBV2,TGTGCCAGCAGTGAAGCACTAGCGGGGGGGGAGACCCAGTACTTC,CASSEALAGGETQYF
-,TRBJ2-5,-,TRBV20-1,TGCAGTGGGGAGGCGGGAGAGACCCAGTACTTC,CSGEAGETQYF
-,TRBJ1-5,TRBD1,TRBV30,TGTGCCTGGAGTTGGGGACAGGGGCATCAGCCCCAGCATTTT,CAWSWGQGHQPQHF
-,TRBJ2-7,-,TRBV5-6,TGTGCCAGCAGCTATTTAAACCCCTACGAGCAGTACTTC,CASSYLNPYEQYF
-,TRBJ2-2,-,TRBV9,TGTGCCAGCAGGAGGGGGGACGCTTACACCGGGGAGCTGTTTTTT,CASRRGDAYTGELFF
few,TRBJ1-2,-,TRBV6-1,TGTGCCAGCATAGACCCCAGGGTCTATGGCTACACCTTC,CASIDPRVYGYTF
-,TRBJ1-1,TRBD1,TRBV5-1,TGCGCCAGCAGCCTGGGCCCCGGGACAGGGACCGCTGAAGCTTTCTTT,CASSLGPGTGTAEAFF
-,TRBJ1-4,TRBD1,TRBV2,TGTGCCAGTGGCCGGGACAGGCGTATGGAACTGTTTTTT,CASGRDRRMELFF
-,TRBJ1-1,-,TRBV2,TGTGCCAGCAGAGACGGGGGTGTCCGGGCTGAAGCTTTCTTT,CASRDGGVRAEAFF
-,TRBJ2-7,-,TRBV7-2,TGTGCCAGCAGCTTAGCCCAGGGTTACGAGCAGTACTTC,CASSLAQGYEQYF
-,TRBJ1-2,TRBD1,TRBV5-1,TGCGCCAGCAGGGAGACAGGGACGGCCGGCTACACCTTC,CASRETGTAGYTF
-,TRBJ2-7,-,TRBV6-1,TGTGCCAGCAGCGGAGGTTATTCCTCCTACGAGCAGTACTTC,CASSGGYSSYEQYF
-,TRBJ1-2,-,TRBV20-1,TGCAGTGCTCCACGGACCTATGGCTACACCTTC,CSAPRTYGYTF
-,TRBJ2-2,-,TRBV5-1,TGCGCCAGCAGCTCCCAGGTGGACACCGGGGAGCTGTTTTTT,CASSSQVDTGELFF
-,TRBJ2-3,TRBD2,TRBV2,TGTGCCAGCAATAATCTGTTGACTAGCAGATCTAGCACAGATACGCAGTATTTT,CASNNLLTSRSSTDTQYF
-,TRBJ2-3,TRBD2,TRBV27,TGTGCCAGCAGACGAGCGGGAGGAAACACAGATACGCAGTATTTT,CASRRAGGNTDTQYF
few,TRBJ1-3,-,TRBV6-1,TGTGCCAGCAGTGACCCACCTGGAAACACCATATATTTT,CASSDPPGNTIYF